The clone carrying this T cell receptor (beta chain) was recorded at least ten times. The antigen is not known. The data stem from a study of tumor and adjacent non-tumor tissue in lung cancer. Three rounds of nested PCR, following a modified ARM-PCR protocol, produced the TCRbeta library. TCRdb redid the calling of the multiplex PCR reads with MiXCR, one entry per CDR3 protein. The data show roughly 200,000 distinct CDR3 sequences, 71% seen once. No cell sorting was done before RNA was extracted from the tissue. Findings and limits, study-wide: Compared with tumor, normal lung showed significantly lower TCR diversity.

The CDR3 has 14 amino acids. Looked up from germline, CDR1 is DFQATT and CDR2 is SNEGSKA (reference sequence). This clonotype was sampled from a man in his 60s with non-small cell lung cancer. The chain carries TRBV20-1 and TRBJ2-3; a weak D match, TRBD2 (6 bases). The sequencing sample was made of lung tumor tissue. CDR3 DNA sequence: TGCACCCCCTGGCGGGACCTTGGTTCAGATACGCAGTATTTT. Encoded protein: CTPWRDLGSDTQYF.